The 7 T cell receptor beta chains in this list originate from one sample, sequenced in a study of T cells after yellow fever vaccination. Using its own MiXCR run on the 5' RACE reads, TCRdb lists one record per CDR3 protein. The table records some 670,000 distinct CDR3 sequences, 9% to 15% of them present only once. Sequencing was performed on PBMCs, taken on the day of the yellow fever booster vaccination. The receptors here all came from a man under 40 who received the YFV17D yellow fever vaccine.

The table lists this clonotype with many counts. The gene calls are TRBV5-1 and TRBJ2-2; D gene ambiguous. Germline CDR1 and CDR2: SGHRS and YFSETQ. Trimming removed 0 bases from V and 9 bases from J, with 12 bases in between. CDR3 length: 14 amino acids. CDR3 sequence (DNA): TGCGCCAGCAGCTTGGATCTGGGTGTCTGGGAGCTGTTTTTT. Protein product: CASSLDLGVWELFF. Variable domain in full (rest from reference TRBV5-1 and TRBJ2-2): KAGVTQTPRYLIKTRGQQVTLSCSPISGHRSVSWYQQTPGQGLQFLFEYFSETQRNKGNFPGRFSGRQFSNSRSEMNVSTLELGDSALYLCASSLDLGVWELFFGEGSRLTVL.

This clonotype was counted only a few times. The rearrangement uses TRBV9 and TRBJ1-6; possibly TRBD1 for D (5 bases). V was cut by 0 bases and J by 7 bases, with 14 bases left in between. Germline V gene lookup returns CDR1 SGDLS and CDR2 YYNGEE. The CDR3 loop spans 16 amino acids. CDR3 sequence: CASSVESGEGNSPLHF. The DNA of the CDR3 is TGTGCCAGCAGCGTAGAATCCGGTGAGGGGAATTCACCCCTCCACTTT.

This clonotype turned up a few times. The rearrangement links TRBV29-1 to TRBJ2-4; 12 bases match TRBD2. The V gene end was trimmed by 0 bases and the J gene end by 8 bases; junction bases not matched to a gene: 11. This CDR3 contains 17 residues. Germline V gives CDR1 SQVTM, CDR2 ANQGSEA. The CDR3 loop reads CSVEDPSGRARGDIQYF. The CDR3 DNA is TGCAGCGTTGAAGACCCTAGCGGGAGGGCCCGGGGGGACATTCAGTACTTC.

In this sample, this clonotype turned up a few times. The gene calls are TRBV6-2 or TRBV6-3 and TRBJ2-2; tentatively, D is TRBD2 (5 bases). The ends were cut back, 8 bases at V and 5 bases at J, with 9 bases in the middle. Germline V gene lookup returns CDR1 MNHEY and CDR2 SVGEGT. The CDR3 covers 12 residues. The CDR3 protein is CASGRGTGELFF. CDR3 nucleotide sequence: TGTGCCAGCGGGAGAGGGACCGGGGAGCTGTTTTTT.

V gene TRBV6-2 or TRBV6-3 combines with J gene TRBJ1-1, with D tentatively TRBD1 (6 bases). The CDR3 loop spans 15 amino acids. CDR1 and CDR2 from the germline V gene are MNHEY and SVGEGT. V lost 4 bases to trimming and J lost 3 bases, with 15 bases between them. CDR3 DNA sequence: TGTGCCAGCAGTTTTCAACAGGGTACGGACACTGAAGCTTTCTTT. Its protein is CASSFQQGTDTEAFF.

The rearrangement joins TRBV7-7 to TRBJ2-6, with D unclear. Germline V gene lookup returns CDR1 SSHAT and CDR2 FNYEAQ (reference sequence). The CDR3 loop spans 15 amino acids. V lost 5 bases and J lost 0, with 8 bases in between. CDR3 loop: CASSPVYSGANVLTF. In DNA form, the CDR3 reads TGTGCCAGCAGCCCCGTGTACTCTGGGGCCAACGTCCTGACTTTC.

This clonotype has just a few counts. J is TRBJ2-2 and V is TRBV29-1, with TRBD2 matching 10 bases. Losses at the gene ends were 8 bases for V and 6 bases for J; bases not matched to a gene: 12. This CDR3 spans 15 amino acids. CDR1 and CDR2 (germline): SQVTM, ANQGSEA. For the CDR3, the DNA is TGCAGCTCTTTTGAAGCGGGAGGGTGCGCCGGGGAGCTGTTTTTT. Translating gives CSSFEAGGCAGELFF.